The rows below give T cell receptor beta chains drawn from one sample of a study of human T cells and chemical hapten exposure. TCRdb independently ran MiXCR on the RACE reads; one entry per CDR3 protein. The table includes fewer than 50,000 distinct CDR3 sequences, about 4% detected once. The sample consisted of whole blood, taken in connection with sensitization to the hapten diphenylcyclopropenone (DPC). The receptors shown here come from a man aged 50 or older with alopecia areata. Some clones in this sample may be carry-over from other donors' samples. The CDR3 runs from the conserved cysteine through the conserved F or W. Fields, in order: V gene, clone size, J gene, D gene, CDR3 DNA, CDR3 protein. The D gene is left open where the match is weak. Size is stated for part of the rows, as once, few or many counts, or as a class when the clone is expanded.

v_gene: TRBV5-1; abundance: many; j_gene: TRBJ2-7; d_gene: -; CDR3nt: TGCGCCAGCAGCTTGATGGGCAGCTCCTACGAGCAGTACTTC; CDR3aa: CASSLMGSSYEQYF
v_gene: TRBV6-2/TRBV6-3; abundance: -; j_gene: TRBJ2-3; d_gene: TRBD1; CDR3nt: TGTGCCAGCACGCGGACAGGGGGCACAGATACGCAGTATTTT; CDR3aa: CASTRTGGTDTQYF
v_gene: TRBV12-3/TRBV12-4; abundance: many; j_gene: TRBJ1-2; d_gene: TRBD1; CDR3nt: TGTGCCAGCAGTTTGGGGAGGGGGCTCGGCTACACCTTC; CDR3aa: CASSLGRGLGYTF
v_gene: TRBV6-5; abundance: many; j_gene: TRBJ1-5; d_gene: -; CDR3nt: TGTGCCAGCAGTTACGGGGGAGGACCCAATCAGCCCCAGCATTTT; CDR3aa: CASSYGGGPNQPQHF
v_gene: TRBV12-3/TRBV12-4; abundance: few; j_gene: TRBJ1-6; d_gene: TRBD1; CDR3nt: TGTGCCAGCAGCCGACAGGGGGCGAGGAATTCACCCCTCCACTTT; CDR3aa: CASSRQGARNSPLHF
v_gene: TRBV4-1; abundance: many; j_gene: TRBJ2-1; d_gene: -; CDR3nt: TGCGCCAGCAGCCAAGCAGCCAGCCGGGGAATGGATGAGCAGTTCTTC; CDR3aa: CASSQAASRGMDEQFF
v_gene: TRBV7-2; abundance: many; j_gene: TRBJ1-5; d_gene: -; CDR3nt: TGTGCCAGCAGCTTTGGGGTTAATCAGCCCCAGCATTTT; CDR3aa: CASSFGVNQPQHF
v_gene: TRBV28; abundance: few; j_gene: TRBJ1-1; d_gene: TRBD1; CDR3nt: TGTGCCAGCAGACCGGGACAGGGGGCCGGGGGGGGCACTGAAGCTTTCTTT; CDR3aa: CASRPGQGAGGGTEAFF
v_gene: TRBV6-5; abundance: many; j_gene: TRBJ2-1; d_gene: -; CDR3nt: TGTGCCAGCAGTCGGCAGGGAGAAGAGCAGTTCTTC; CDR3aa: CASSRQGEEQFF
v_gene: TRBV7-8; abundance: many; j_gene: TRBJ1-2; d_gene: -; CDR3nt: TGTGCCAGCAGCTTAGCAGAAAACTATGGCTACACCTTC; CDR3aa: CASSLAENYGYTF
v_gene: TRBV18; abundance: many; j_gene: TRBJ2-3; d_gene: -; CDR3nt: TGTGCCAGCGGTCAGAGCGGAGGCTCAACAGATACGCAGTATTTT; CDR3aa: CASGQSGGSTDTQYF
v_gene: TRBV30; abundance: once; j_gene: TRBJ1-4; d_gene: TRBD1; CDR3nt: TGTGCCCGGAGTGTAGTGGACAGGGAGGAAAAACTGTTTTTT; CDR3aa: CARSVVDREEKLFF
v_gene: TRBV6-6; abundance: many; j_gene: TRBJ1-1; d_gene: -; CDR3nt: TGTGCCAGTGAACAGGGTCGGACTGAAGCTTTCTTT; CDR3aa: CASEQGRTEAFF
v_gene: TRBV7-2; abundance: many; j_gene: TRBJ2-5; d_gene: TRBD2; CDR3nt: TGTGCCAGCAGCTTAGCGTCTAGCGGGATTCAAGAGACCCAGTACTTC; CDR3aa: CASSLASSGIQETQYF
v_gene: TRBV20-1; abundance: many; j_gene: TRBJ2-7; d_gene: -; CDR3nt: TGCAGTGCTACCCACCCCGTCCGTTACGAGCAGTACTTC; CDR3aa: CSATHPVRYEQYF
v_gene: TRBV28; abundance: few; j_gene: TRBJ2-1; d_gene: TRBD1; CDR3nt: TGTGCCAGCAGTCCCCGGACAGGGGGCGGCTCCTACAATGAGCAGTTCTTC; CDR3aa: CASSPRTGGGSYNEQFF
v_gene: TRBV12-3/TRBV12-4; abundance: many; j_gene: TRBJ1-3; d_gene: -; CDR3nt: TGTGCCAGCAGTGCAGCTGGAAACACCATATATTTT; CDR3aa: CASSAAGNTIYF
v_gene: TRBV5-1; abundance: many; j_gene: TRBJ2-1; d_gene: TRBD2; CDR3nt: TGCGCCAGCAGCTTGGCGGCTAGCGGGTCGAGGGAGCAGTTCTTC; CDR3aa: CASSLAASGSREQFF
v_gene: TRBV6-1; abundance: many; j_gene: TRBJ1-2; d_gene: TRBD1; CDR3nt: TGTGCCAGCAGTCAGGCAGGGGGAGAGTATGGCTACACCTTC; CDR3aa: CASSQAGGEYGYTF
v_gene: TRBV5-1; abundance: many; j_gene: TRBJ2-5; d_gene: -; CDR3nt: TGCGCCAGCAGCCTCGGCGGGGGCAAAGAGACCCAGTACTTC; CDR3aa: CASSLGGGKETQYF
v_gene: TRBV6-5; abundance: many; j_gene: TRBJ2-4; d_gene: -; CDR3nt: TGTGCCAGCAGCCCCAACTTGGATCTAAACATTCAGTACTTC; CDR3aa: CASSPNLDLNIQYF
v_gene: TRBV20-1; abundance: many; j_gene: TRBJ1-1; d_gene: TRBD1; CDR3nt: TGCAGTGCTAGAGCGTGGACAGGGGCCTCTTACACTGAAGCTTTCTTT; CDR3aa: CSARAWTGASYTEAFF
v_gene: TRBV6-6; abundance: many; j_gene: TRBJ1-5; d_gene: -; CDR3nt: TGTGCCAGCAGTTACATGCAGGGCAGCAATCAGCCCCAGCATTTT; CDR3aa: CASSYMQGSNQPQHF
v_gene: TRBV6-5; abundance: many; j_gene: TRBJ2-7; d_gene: -; CDR3nt: TGTGCCAGCAGTTTGACCACAAAGGGGGCCTACGAGCAGTACTTC; CDR3aa: CASSLTTKGAYEQYF
v_gene: TRBV6-1; abundance: many; j_gene: TRBJ2-7; d_gene: -; CDR3nt: TGTGCCAGCAGCCTGGACGGAACAACCTACGAGCAGTACTTC; CDR3aa: CASSLDGTTYEQYF
v_gene: TRBV6-1; abundance: many; j_gene: TRBJ2-7; d_gene: -; CDR3nt: TGTGCCAGCAGCAAGAGTGGGACAAAATACGAGCAGTACTTC; CDR3aa: CASSKSGTKYEQYF
v_gene: TRBV11-2; abundance: few; j_gene: TRBJ2-7; d_gene: -; CDR3nt: TGTGCCAGCAGCTTTACGGGACCTGGGCACGAGCAGTACTTC; CDR3aa: CASSFTGPGHEQYF
v_gene: TRBV18; abundance: many; j_gene: TRBJ2-2; d_gene: TRBD1; CDR3nt: TGTGCCAGCAGAACCCGGACAGGGGTGAACACCGGGGAGCTGTTTTTT; CDR3aa: CASRTRTGVNTGELFF
v_gene: TRBV6-2/TRBV6-3; abundance: many; j_gene: TRBJ1-1; d_gene: TRBD1; CDR3nt: TGTGCCAGCAGAGACACCGGGACAGGTACTAACACTGAAGCTTTCTTT; CDR3aa: CASRDTGTGTNTEAFF
v_gene: TRBV28; abundance: many; j_gene: TRBJ2-3; d_gene: -; CDR3nt: TGTGCCAGCAGTTCTGACAGGTCCACAGATACGCAGTATTTT; CDR3aa: CASSSDRSTDTQYF
v_gene: TRBV28; abundance: many; j_gene: TRBJ1-2; d_gene: -; CDR3nt: TGTGCCAGCAGTCTAGGAGGGGCCCCCTATGGCTACACCTTC; CDR3aa: CASSLGGAPYGYTF
v_gene: TRBV7-9; abundance: many; j_gene: TRBJ2-1; d_gene: TRBD2; CDR3nt: TGTGCCAGCAGCCTCCCAGCGGGAGGGTCGGCCAATGAGCAGTTCTTC; CDR3aa: CASSLPAGGSANEQFF
v_gene: TRBV7-8; abundance: many; j_gene: TRBJ2-3; d_gene: TRBD2; CDR3nt: TGTGCCAGCAGCTTAGCCAGGACTAGCGGGAGGGCGGCAGATACGCAGTATTTT; CDR3aa: CASSLARTSGRAADTQYF
v_gene: TRBV12-3/TRBV12-4; abundance: many; j_gene: TRBJ2-7; d_gene: -; CDR3nt: TGTGCCAGCAGTTTATTAACGGGGCGCGGGGAGCAGTACTTC; CDR3aa: CASSLLTGRGEQYF
v_gene: TRBV7-3; abundance: many; j_gene: TRBJ2-5; d_gene: TRBD2; CDR3nt: TGTGCCAGCAGCCCGGGACTAGCGATCCAAGAGACCCAGTACTTC; CDR3aa: CASSPGLAIQETQYF
v_gene: TRBV6-2/TRBV6-3; abundance: many; j_gene: TRBJ2-2; d_gene: TRBD1; CDR3nt: TGTGCCAGCGGACAGGGGGCTAGCACCGGGGAGCTGTTTTTT; CDR3aa: CASGQGASTGELFF
v_gene: TRBV4-2; abundance: -; j_gene: TRBJ2-4; d_gene: -; CDR3nt: TGTGCCAGCAGCCAAGATGAAGACTCTGCCAAAAACATTCAGTACTTC; CDR3aa: CASSQDEDSAKNIQYF
v_gene: TRBV29-1; abundance: many; j_gene: TRBJ2-3; d_gene: -; CDR3nt: TGCAGCGTTGAAGATCCCCTCGTGTCAGGGGCAAGCACAGATACGCAGTATTTT; CDR3aa: CSVEDPLVSGASTDTQYF
v_gene: TRBV27; abundance: many; j_gene: TRBJ1-6; d_gene: -; CDR3nt: TGTGCCAGCAGTTTTAAAGACGGGCATAATTCACCCCTCCACTTT; CDR3aa: CASSFKDGHNSPLHF
v_gene: TRBV23-1; abundance: many; j_gene: TRBJ1-4; d_gene: -; CDR3nt: TGCGCCAGCAGCGAAGATGGGGAAAAACTGTTTTTT; CDR3aa: CASSEDGEKLFF
v_gene: TRBV28; abundance: few; j_gene: TRBJ1-4; d_gene: TRBD1; CDR3nt: TGTGCCAGCAGAATCCGGGACAGCACTAATGAAAAACTGTTTTTT; CDR3aa: CASRIRDSTNEKLFF
v_gene: TRBV7-6; abundance: many; j_gene: TRBJ2-7; d_gene: TRBD1; CDR3nt: TGTGCCAGCAGCCCGTTTCCGGGACAGGGGATCTACGAGCAGTACTTC; CDR3aa: CASSPFPGQGIYEQYF
v_gene: TRBV6-6; abundance: many; j_gene: TRBJ1-3; d_gene: TRBD1; CDR3nt: TGTGCCAGCAGTCAGCGGACAGGGGGGTCTGGAAACACCATATATTTT; CDR3aa: CASSQRTGGSGNTIYF
v_gene: TRBV29-1; abundance: many; j_gene: TRBJ2-1; d_gene: -; CDR3nt: TGCAGCGTTGATGGAGGGGGTAATGAGCAGTTCTTC; CDR3aa: CSVDGGGNEQFF
v_gene: TRBV12-3/TRBV12-4; abundance: many; j_gene: TRBJ1-2; d_gene: -; CDR3nt: TGTGCCAGCACCCGAGCCGGGACAGGCTACACCTTC; CDR3aa: CASTRAGTGYTF
v_gene: TRBV10-1; abundance: many; j_gene: TRBJ1-1; d_gene: -; CDR3nt: TGCGCCAGCAGTGAGTCTCGGGCACGTGAAGCTTTCTTT; CDR3aa: CASSESRAREAFF
v_gene: TRBV10-2; abundance: many; j_gene: TRBJ1-5; d_gene: TRBD1; CDR3nt: TGCGCCAGCCAGACAGGGCGGAATCAGCCCCAGCATTTT; CDR3aa: CASQTGRNQPQHF
v_gene: TRBV27; abundance: many; j_gene: TRBJ2-7; d_gene: -; CDR3nt: TGTGCCAGCATCTCCGGGGGTAAGGAGCAGTACTTC; CDR3aa: CASISGGKEQYF
v_gene: TRBV29-1; abundance: many; j_gene: TRBJ2-3; d_gene: -; CDR3nt: TGCAGCGTTGCGGTGTCCTATACGCAGTATTTT; CDR3aa: CSVAVSYTQYF
v_gene: TRBV20-1; abundance: many; j_gene: TRBJ2-4; d_gene: -; CDR3nt: TGCAGTGGTTCGGGAGAGCTTACCATTCAGTACTTC; CDR3aa: CSGSGELTIQYF
v_gene: TRBV4-1; abundance: many; j_gene: TRBJ2-1; d_gene: TRBD2; CDR3nt: TGCGCCAGCAGCCAAAGCGGGGTAGCGGGCTTCTACAATGAGCAGTTCTTC; CDR3aa: CASSQSGVAGFYNEQFF
v_gene: TRBV6-2/TRBV6-3; abundance: -; j_gene: TRBJ1-6; d_gene: -; CDR3nt: TGTGCCAGCAGTTACGGTACCAGCTTAACCCTCCACTTT; CDR3aa: CASSYGTSLTLHF
v_gene: TRBV12-3/TRBV12-4; abundance: many; j_gene: TRBJ2-2; d_gene: TRBD1; CDR3nt: TGTGCCGGCAAAACAGGGGGCACTGGCACCGGGGAGCTGTTTTTT; CDR3aa: CAGKTGGTGTGELFF
v_gene: TRBV7-8; abundance: many; j_gene: TRBJ1-5; d_gene: -; CDR3nt: TGTGCCAGCAGCTTGGCAGGGCGCAATCAGCCCCAGCATTTT; CDR3aa: CASSLAGRNQPQHF
v_gene: TRBV5-4; abundance: many; j_gene: TRBJ1-3; d_gene: -; CDR3nt: TGTGCCAGCAGCTCATATACAGGAAACACCATATATTTT; CDR3aa: CASSSYTGNTIYF